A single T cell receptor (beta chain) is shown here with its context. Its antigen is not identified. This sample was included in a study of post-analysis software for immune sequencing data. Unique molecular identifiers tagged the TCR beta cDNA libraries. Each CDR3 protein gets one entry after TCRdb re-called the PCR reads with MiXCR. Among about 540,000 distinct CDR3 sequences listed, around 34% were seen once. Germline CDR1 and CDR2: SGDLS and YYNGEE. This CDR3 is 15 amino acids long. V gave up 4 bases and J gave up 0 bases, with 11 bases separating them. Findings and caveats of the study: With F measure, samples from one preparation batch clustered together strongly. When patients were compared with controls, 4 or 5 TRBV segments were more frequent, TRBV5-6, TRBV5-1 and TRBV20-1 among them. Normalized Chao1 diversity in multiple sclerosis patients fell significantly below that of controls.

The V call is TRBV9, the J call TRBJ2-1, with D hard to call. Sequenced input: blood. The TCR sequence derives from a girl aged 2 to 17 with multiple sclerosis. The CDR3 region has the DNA TGTGCCAGCAGCAAGGAGATACTCTCCTACAATGAGCAGTTCTTC. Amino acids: CASSKEILSYNEQFF.